This TCR beta chain was sequenced for a study of blood T cell repertoires in COVID-19 (dated by TCRdb to 2018 to 2021). At the level of the whole study: Samples from collaborators originated in the United States, Italy and Spain and spanned both the acute and convalescent phases of COVID-19. The repertoires were released in a freely available public database meant as a resource for research on the immune response to SARS-CoV-2. Samples were obtained from the ongoing ImmuneRACE study (first 160 participants) and from roughly 1,300 subjects provided by 6 global collaborators. HLA class I and class II types, where available, came from metadata supplied by the sample provider rather than from assay-based typing. The material from the prospective study consisted of cDNA or gDNA derived from T cells, B-cell-depleted T cells, or PBMCs. Nearly every sample came with metadata listing a de-identified subject ID, COVID-19 status, age in years and sex. The dataset comprised deeply sampled blood TCRbeta repertoires from subjects exposed to, actively infected with, or recovered from COVID-19. What the research found in general, with its limitations: The quantity of clinical and demographic metadata differed by source and by participant and was supplied without curation.

Taken from the germline V gene (reference sequence), the CDR1 and CDR2 loops are LGHDT and YNNKEL. From the cysteine through the phenylalanine, the CDR3 covers 16 amino acids. Only the CDR3 region is kept as DNA, spanning 48 bases read in frame from base 1. V is pruned by 1 base and J by 4 bases, leaving 6 bases of the junction without a gene match. Participants in the prospective study were aged 18 to 89 years, lived in some 24 United States geographic areas, and enrolled through a virtual design. In the prospective study, participants were assigned to cohorts based on the clinical history participants reported in a screening survey and a study questionnaire. For ImmuneRACE Cohort 3, a participant was defined as recovered based on two consecutive negative NP/OP PCR tests, clearance by a healthcare professional, or resolution of symptoms. Mobile phlebotomists in the prospective study collected whole blood, serum and a nasopharyngeal or oropharyngeal swab from every participant. Over a roughly two-month period, participants in the prospective study had the option of providing additional blood draws and questionnaires. Prospective study blood samples were shipped either frozen or at room temperature before DNA extraction.

The immunoSEQ Assay, a bias-controlled multiplex PCR, was used to amplify TCRbeta CDR3 regions from genomic DNA. In the paper's pipeline: The number of nucleated cells in each sample was estimated by amplification of reference gene primers within the assay. To quantify the absolute abundance of each unique TCRbeta CDR3 rearrangement, sequence reads were collapsed and filtered. Productive Simpson clonality was computed per sample as the square root of Simpson's diversity index over productive rearrangements. The table comes from immuneACCESS by way of TCRdb, which keeps in-frame sequences with V and J called. Part of the clones is missing from these tables; in studies checked, under half for an unresolved V gene and the rest for unknown reasons. V and J calls and clone size are those listed in that table; D and trimming were worked out from the DNA. For this sample the table gives some 490,000 clones, of which around nine tenths were detected only once. The ten largest clones add up to 8% to 9.5% of the sample.

Remarks on this clone: Its antigen target is currently unknown. Base qualities are not at hand, and no much larger clone is one base apart.

The receptor chain draws on TRBV3-1 (or the pseudogene TRBV3-2) and TRBJ1-5; 8 of the junction bases match TRBD1. The sample comprised PBMCs or T cells enriched from blood (not recorded which). This clonotype was obtained from a woman aged 55 to 70 who had recovered from COVID-19. The CDR3 region: CASSQVPGTGNQPQHF. The DNA sequence is as follows: TGTGCCAGCAGCCAAGTTCCCGGGACAGGTAATCAGCCCCAGCATTTT.